The 23 T cell receptor beta chains below come from one sample, sequenced in a study of shared clonotypes between healthy human individuals (dated by TCRdb to between 2020 and 2021). The library was prepared using the immunoSEQ multiplex PCR assay. TCRdb carries this immuneACCESS record with in-frame sequences only. Its versions omit some clonotypes, under half of them owing to an unresolved V gene in the studies checked, with the rest unexplained. Across this sample there are about 560,000 clones, with around three quarters seen only once. More than 10% of the sample belongs to the ten largest clones. Sequenced material: PBMCs. The receptors derive from a woman between 40 and 50 years old in good health. Some clones in this sample may be carry-over from other donors' samples.

This clone was detected only once. The V and J genes are TRBV7-9 and TRBJ2-5; D is perhaps TRBD1 (7 bases). CDR1 is SEHNR and CDR2 is FQNEAQ in the germline V gene (reference sequence). Trimming stripped 2 bases from V and 5 bases from J, with 18 bases between. The CDR3 is 16 residues long. CDR3 loop: CASSLMPGGGRETQYF. CDR3 bases: TGTGCCAGCAGCTTAATGCCTGGAGGGGGCCGCGAGACCCAGTACTTC.

This chain connects TRBV14 to TRBJ2-7; D not certain. Trimming removed 3 bases at V and 2 bases at J, with 2 bases between. The CDR3 loop spans 11 amino acids. Germline CDR1 and CDR2: SGHDN and FVKESK. The CDR3 region is CASSQTYEQYF. Written as DNA, the CDR3 is TGTGCCAGCAGCCAGACCTACGAGCAGTACTTC.

The chain combines TRBV28 with TRBJ2-1, with TRBD1 identical over 9 bases. Germline V gives CDR1 MDHEN, CDR2 SYDVKM. The CDR3 contains 14 residues. V lost 7 bases and J lost 7; bases outside the gene matches: 8. This CDR3 is CASILGQGTNEQFF. The CDR3 DNA reads as TGTGCCAGCATTCTGGGACAGGGCACAAATGAGCAGTTCTTC.

The rearrangement uses TRBV19 and TRBJ1-1, with 8 bases aligning to TRBD1. Unmatched junction bases numbered 5, after V lost 7 bases and J lost 4 bases. Germline-derived CDR1 and CDR2 are LNHDA and SQIVND (reference sequence). This CDR3 is 13 amino acids long. Written as DNA, the CDR3 is TGTGCCAGTACCTTCGGACAGGGCACTGAAGCTTTCTTT. Translation: CASTFGQGTEAFF.

The chain combines TRBV15 with TRBJ2-7, with D hard to call. V lost 0 bases and J 3 bases, leaving 12 bases between the germline ends. Germline loops: CDR1 LNHNV, CDR2 YYDKDF (reference sequence). The CDR3 is 15 amino acids. The CDR3 reads CATSRDLQPLYEQYF. Written as DNA, the CDR3 is TGTGCCACCAGCAGAGATCTACAGCCTCTCTACGAGCAGTACTTC.

The rearrangement links TRBV11-2 to TRBJ1-4; the D gene is possibly TRBD1 (5 bases). The V and J ends lost 1 base and 7 bases respectively, with 16 bases between them. CDR1 and CDR2 (germline): SGHAT, FQNNGV. The CDR3 extends over 16 amino acids. CDR3 region: CASSLAGRGRAEKLFF. The CDR3 nucleotides read TGTGCCAGCAGCTTAGCCGGGCGGGGGAGGGCTGAAAAACTGTTTTTT.

This sequence joins TRBV28 and TRBJ1-2, with 7 bases that match TRBD1. The CDR3 has 14 residues. J lost 3 bases, V lost 5 bases, and 6 bases had no gene match. Germline V gene sequence: CDR1 MDHEN, CDR2 SYDVKM. CDR3 sequence: CASSTSGTDYGYTF. The CDR3 DNA sequence: TGTGCCAGCAGTACCTCGGGGACAGACTATGGCTACACCTTC.

The genes are TRBV4-1 and TRBJ1-2; no firm D call. The CDR3 totals 10 residues. CDR1 and CDR2 from the germline V gene are MGHRA and YSYEKL. Trimming cost V 1 base and J 7 bases, with 1 base left between them. Written as DNA, the CDR3 is TGCGCCAGCAGCCAAGGTGGCTACACCTTC. It codes for CASSQGGYTF.

This clone was recorded once. V gene TRBV7-2 combines with J gene TRBJ1-5; D call uncertain. V dropped 7 bases and J dropped 1 base, with 14 bases sitting between them. There are 15 residues in the CDR3. Germline V gene sequence: CDR1 SGHTA, CDR2 FQGNSA. CDR3 nucleotide sequence: TGTGCCAGCACCAAAGCAGGTCACAGCAATCAGCCCCAGCATTTT. It codes for CASTKAGHSNQPQHF. The full variable domain, rest sourced from reference TRBV7-2 and TRBJ1-5, is GAGVSQSPSNKVTEKGKDVELRCDPISGHTALYWYRQSLGQGLEFLIYFQGNSAPDKSGLPSDRFSAERTGGSVSTLTIQRTQQEDSAVYLCASTKAGHSNQPQHFGDGTRLSIL.

This chain uses TRBV6-4 with TRBJ1-2, with D perhaps TRBD1 (5 bases). There are 13 residues in the CDR3. V was trimmed by 7 bases and J by 5 bases, leaving 14 bases between them. Looked up from germline, CDR1 is MRHNA and CDR2 is SNTAGT. The CDR3, as DNA: TGTGCCAGCACCCCGGGGGGTCTTTATGGCTACACCTTC. It translates to CASTPGGLYGYTF.

The rearrangement joins TRBV10-3 to TRBJ2-7; possible D gene TRBD2, 6 bases. V was shortened by 6 bases and J by 3 bases, with 18 bases between the two germline ends. Germline CDR1 and CDR2: ENHRY and SYGVKD. This CDR3 has 15 amino acids. CDR3 coding DNA: TGTGCCATCAGAGCTCTAGGGACTCTAAACTACGAGCAGTACTTC. Translation gives CAIRALGTLNYEQYF.

The table lists this clone with a count of one. V usage is TRBV2 and J usage is TRBJ1-1; no definite D call. Germline values: CDR1 SNHLY, CDR2 FYNNEI. The CDR3 runs 13 residues. Trimming shortened V by 3 bases and J by 4 bases, and 9 bases separated the two germline ends. The CDR3 is CASSEGRFTEAFF. As DNA, the CDR3 is TGTGCCAGCAGTGAGGGGAGGTTCACTGAAGCTTTCTTT.

The chain has TRBV14 and TRBJ2-5; the D gene is possibly TRBD1 (6 bases). This CDR3 has 16 amino acids. With 4 bases removed from V and 0 bases from J, the gap between germline ends came to 15 bases. Germline lookup yields CDR1 SGHDN and CDR2 FVKESK. CDR3 amino acids: CASSPDRGTYQETQYF. The CDR3 region has the DNA TGTGCCAGCAGCCCGGACAGAGGGACGTACCAAGAGACCCAGTACTTC.

CDR3 protein: CASSQGDPYNEQFF. CDR3 sequence (DNA): TGTGCCAGCAGTCAGGGGGACCCCTACAATGAGCAGTTCTTC. The chain has TRBV27 and TRBJ2-1; 7 bases agree with TRBD1. V lost 5 bases, J lost 2 bases, and 3 bases stayed unmatched. The CDR3 has 14 residues. In germline, CDR1 is MNHEY, CDR2 SMNVEV (reference sequence).

The chain recombines TRBV7-3 with TRBJ2-6; D is ambiguous. Germline lookup yields CDR1 SGHTA and CDR2 FQGTGA. The CDR3 extends over 14 amino acids. V shed 5 bases and J shed 1 base, with 6 bases lying between them. This CDR3 is CASSLESGANVLTF. CDR3 nucleotides: TGTGCCAGCAGCCTCGAATCTGGGGCCAACGTCCTGACTTTC.

CDR3 sequence reads: CASSSEGGYEKLFF. The DNA for the CDR3 is TGTGCCAGCAGTTCAGAGGGAGGATATGAAAAACTGTTTTTT. This rearrangement joins TRBV5-4 to TRBJ1-4, with no clear D. From germline, CDR1 is SGHNT and CDR2 YYREEE (reference sequence). The CDR3 consists of 14 residues. V dropped 5 bases and J dropped 6 bases, with 14 bases sitting between them.

The gene calls are TRBV7-9 and TRBJ2-3; D might be TRBD1 (6 bases). V lost 5 bases and J 2 bases, leaving 17 bases between the germline ends. The CDR3 loop spans 16 amino acids. CDR1 and CDR2 from the germline V gene are SEHNR and FQNEAQ (reference sequence). The CDR3 region has the DNA TGTGCCAGCAGCCCCCCCGCGACAGGCTTCACAGATACGCAGTATTTT. Translating it yields CASSPPATGFTDTQYF.

The V gene is TRBV5-1, the J gene TRBJ2-5; a possible D gene is TRBD2 (6 bases). The CDR3 loop spans 15 amino acids. Germline V CDR1 and CDR2: SGHRS, YFSETQ. With 4 bases removed from V and 4 bases from J, the gap between germline ends came to 17 bases. CDR3: CASSPLGGIGETQYF. DNA of the CDR3: TGCGCCAGCAGCCCGCTCGGCGGGATCGGAGAGACCCAGTACTTC.

This chain joins TRBV7-6 and TRBJ2-7; 12 bases match TRBD1. Germline-derived CDR1 and CDR2 are SGHVS and FNYEAQ. This CDR3 has 17 amino acids. With V trimmed by 5 bases and J by 6 bases, 14 bases remained unmatched. The CDR3 reads CASSAYLARDRGREQYF. The CDR3 region has the DNA TGTGCCAGCAGCGCGTACTTAGCCCGGGACAGGGGGCGCGAGCAGTACTTC.

The CDR3 loop reads CASSATLNTEAFF. The CDR3 bases are TGTGCCAGCAGTGCAACATTGAACACTGAAGCTTTCTTT. The chain combines TRBV27 with TRBJ1-1; D is undetermined. The CDR3 runs to 13 residues. V was cut by 5 bases and J by 0 bases, with 7 bases left in between. Germline CDR1 and CDR2: MNHEY and SMNVEV (reference sequence).

The J gene is TRBJ2-1, the V gene TRBV6-5; unclear D gene. Germline-derived CDR1 and CDR2 are MNHEY and SVGAGI. This CDR3 is built from 13 residues. The ends were cut back, 2 bases at V and 9 bases at J, with 11 bases in the middle. In DNA form, the CDR3 reads TGTGCCAGCAGTTACGCGAGCAGCAGTGAGCAGTTCTTC. Translating it yields CASSYASSSEQFF.

The chain is built from TRBV10-3 and TRBJ2-7; D is unresolved. This CDR3 comprises 12 residues. The V end was cut by 4 bases, the J end by 3 bases, with 7 bases between. The germline gives CDR1 ENHRY, CDR2 SYGVKD. CDR3 in amino acids: CAISGTNYEQYF. For the CDR3, the DNA is TGTGCCATCAGTGGGACCAACTACGAGCAGTACTTC.

The rearrangement links TRBV29-1 to TRBJ1-2; maybe TRBD1 (6 bases). The germline V and J ends were trimmed by 2 bases and 8 bases, with 9 bases remaining between them. CDR1 SQVTM and CDR2 ANQGSEA come from the germline V gene. The length of the CDR3 is 11 residues. CDR3 protein: CSVELGAGYTF. The CDR3 DNA sequence: TGCAGCGTTGAATTGGGGGCGGGCTACACCTTC.